This T cell receptor (beta chain) was sequenced for a study of blood T cell repertoires in COVID-19. The overall study: Spain, Italy and the United States supplied samples that represented acute and convalescent COVID-19. Sample material is recorded as cDNA or gDNA derived from T cells, B-cell-depleted T cells, or PBMCs.

In the authors' methods: Estimation of nucleated cell counts relied on the amplification of reference gene primers. The table came from immunoSEQ multiplex PCR; TCRdb's copy has only in-frame clones and leaves some out. V, J and clone size reflect that table, while D and trimming were determined from the DNA. The sample has around 120,000 clones; approximately 86% are singletons. The germline V gene has CDR1 MNHNS and CDR2 SASEGT. This CDR3 spans 15 amino acids. V lost 2 bases, J lost 7 bases, and 6 bases stayed unmatched. This chain links TRBV6-1 with TRBJ2-7; TRBD1 matches 12 bases. The clonotype originates from a human donor in a cohort sampled during active COVID-19. Sequencing input: peripheral blood. CDR3 sequence: CASSEPGTGGWEQYF. In DNA form, the CDR3 reads TGTGCCAGCAGTGAACCCGGGACAGGGGGCTGGGAGCAGTACTTC.